This entry lists 15 T cell receptor beta chains sequenced from one sample in a study of T-cell memory formation after mild COVID-19. TCRdb reprocessed the 5' RACE reads with MiXCR, giving one entry per CDR3 protein. The repertoire holds 390,000 or so distinct CDR3 sequences, with more than 15% as singletons. The sequenced material came from PBMCs or a T cell subset sorted from them (not recorded which). Source of these receptors: a young man who had mild COVID-19 (a few samples of this study predate the infection). Cell type and time point are not known.

The CDR3 loop is CASKVRDNEQFF. CDR3 DNA: TGTGCCAGCAAGGTCCGAGACAATGAGCAGTTCTTC. This chain links TRBV5-6 with TRBJ2-1; no firm D call. The CDR3 sequence is 12 residues long. Germline CDR1 SGHDT, CDR2 YYEEEE. Trimming took off 6 bases at V and 5 bases at J, with 9 bases between the two ends.

This chain uses TRBV28 with TRBJ2-5; D may be TRBD1 (6 bases). The CDR3 is 15 residues long. Between the trimmed V and J ends, which lost 6 bases and 5 bases, there was a span of 19 bases. Germline V gene data show CDR1 as MDHEN and CDR2 as SYDVKM. CDR3 in amino acids: CASSSPGAAQETQYF. The CDR3 coding sequence is TGTGCCAGCAGCTCCCCAGGGGCAGCACAGGAGACCCAGTACTTC.

This rearrangement joins TRBV15 to TRBJ2-5, with D maybe TRBD1 (6 bases). Germline V lookup: CDR1 LNHNV, CDR2 YYDKDF (reference sequence). V lost 2 bases and J 3 bases, leaving 10 bases between the germline ends. This CDR3 comprises 14 residues. DNA of the CDR3: TGTGCCACCAGCAGACAGGGGTTTGAAGAGACCCAGTACTTC. It is translated as CATSRQGFEETQYF.

This clonotype came up a few times. This chain links TRBV12-3 or TRBV12-4 with TRBJ1-5; no reliable D call. This CDR3 has 16 residues. Deletions cut 0 bases from V and 7 bases from J, with 16 bases between. The chain's CDR3 is CASSLAPDPFTQPQHF. The DNA of the CDR3 is TGTGCCAGCAGTTTAGCGCCGGACCCTTTTACGCAGCCCCAGCATTTT.

The gene calls are TRBV24-1 and TRBJ1-4; D ambiguous. The CDR3 is made up of 16 amino acids. Per the germline V gene, CDR1 is KGHDR and CDR2 is SFDVKD. Trimming took off 4 bases at V and 5 bases at J, with 16 bases between the two ends. CDR3 in DNA: TGTGCCACCAGTGACGCTACCCGGGGATGGAATGAAAAACTGTTTTTT. Its protein product is CATSDATRGWNEKLFF.

This chain connects TRBV12-5 to TRBJ2-7; no firm D call. V was pared by 3 bases and J by 7 bases, with 10 bases between. The CDR3 covers 12 residues. The germline V gene has CDR1 LGHNT and CDR2 FRNRAP. The CDR3 loop reads CASGFEVREQYF. The DNA for the CDR3 is TGTGCTAGTGGTTTTGAAGTACGTGAGCAGTACTTC.

This clonotype was detected a few times. The chain couples TRBV10-2 to TRBJ2-5; 12 positions match TRBD2. V dropped 4 bases and J dropped 5; count of bases not matched to a gene: 5. This CDR3 comprises 15 residues. Germline V gives CDR1 WSHSY, CDR2 SAAADI. The CDR3 DNA reads TGCGCCAGCAGTGGGACTAGCGGGGAGTGGGAGACCCAGTACTTC. Translation: CASSGTSGEWETQYF.

This clonotype was seen a handful of times. The chain links TRBV7-2 to TRBJ1-5; D possibly corresponds to TRBD1 (5 bases). The CDR3 spans 15 residues. V shed 5 bases and J shed 10 bases, with 21 bases lying between them. The germline V gene encodes CDR1 SGHTA and CDR2 FQGNSA. DNA for the CDR3: TGTGCCAGCAGCCCGGATCATGGGACTCTCGGCCCCCAGCATTTT. Protein product: CASSPDHGTLGPQHF.

This clonotype was observed a handful of times. The chain employs TRBV4-3 and TRBJ1-2, with a weak D call TRBD1 (6 bases). CDR1 is LGHNA, CDR2 YSLEER, per germline. V lost 0 bases, J lost 5 bases, and 19 bases lay in between. The CDR3 runs 17 residues. The CDR3 coding sequence is TGCGCCAGCAGCCAAGATGGGGACTTGGGACAAACTTATGGCTACACCTTC. Translation gives CASSQDGDLGQTYGYTF.

The chain links TRBV12-3 or TRBV12-4 to TRBJ2-7; D not resolved. CDR3 length: 11 amino acids. The V end was cut by 6 bases, the J end by 8 bases, with 11 bases between. The chain's CDR3 is CASSRTAQQYF. The CDR3 DNA reads TGTGCCAGCAGCAGGACGGCCCAGCAGTACTTC.

As regards this clonotype: In this CDR3 the conserved last residue, phenylalanine or tryptophan, is missing, so a read error is likely. It is unclear where the CDR3 begins or ends on the DNA, so no DNA is shown, and the CDR3 is as TCRdb lists it. This chain connects TRBV20-1 to TRBJ1-1; no check of the table's D call, TRBD1, against the DNA was made. CDR1 and CDR2 from the germline V gene are DFQATT and SNEGSKA (reference sequence). With termini counted, the CDR3 has 12 amino acids. The CDR3 is CSASQGQGPPEV.

In this sample, this clonotype turned up a few times. V gene TRBV6-1 combines with J gene TRBJ2-5, with unresolved D. The ends were cut back, 1 base at V and 5 bases at J, with 8 bases in the middle. The CDR3 is made up of 13 amino acids. Germline CDR1 reads MNHNS; CDR2 reads SASEGT. CDR3 in amino acids: CASSEVLAETQYF. CDR3 in DNA: TGTGCCAGCAGTGAAGTGTTGGCGGAGACCCAGTACTTC.

The J gene is TRBJ2-2, the V gene TRBV4-3, with D tentatively TRBD2 (5 bases). Trimming took 1 base from V and 7 from J, leaving 13 bases between them. In germline, CDR1 is LGHNA, CDR2 YSLEER. The CDR3 loop spans 15 amino acids. Here the CDR3 reads CASSQVTGSNGELFF. The CDR3 DNA is TGCGCCAGCAGCCAAGTGACGGGGTCGAACGGGGAGCTGTTTTTT.

In its sample, this clonotype was seen a few times. The V call is TRBV21-1, the J call TRBJ2-2. TRBV21-1 is given as a pseudogene. This CDR3 comprises 14 residues. The CDR3, as DNA: TGTGCCAGCAGCCAAAAAGACGCCACCGGGGAGCTGTTTTTT. It codes for CASSQKDATGELFF.

The rearrangement links TRBV10-1 to TRBJ1-1; a possible D gene is TRBD1 (5 bases). Trimming cost V 6 bases and J 7 bases, with 24 bases left between them. Looked up from germline, CDR1 is WNHNN and CDR2 is SYGVQD (reference sequence). The length of the CDR3 is 16 residues. CDR3 in amino acids: CASSDTVNGALSEAFF. The DNA of the CDR3 is TGCGCCAGCAGCGATACGGTAAACGGGGCTTTAAGTGAAGCTTTCTTT.